These 24 T cell receptor beta chains were all obtained from the same sample, sequenced in a study of blood T cell repertoires in COVID-19. The assay was immunoSEQ multiplex PCR, and TCRdb's table has in-frame clones only and misses some. The table has just under 300,000 clones, about 88% seen once. The source material was peripheral blood. These receptors were obtained from a man in his 70s with acute or convalescent COVID-19.

The chain couples TRBV13 to TRBJ1-2; no reliable D call. The CDR3 contains 14 residues. V shed 1 base and J shed 4 bases, with 10 bases lying between them. Per germline, CDR1 PRHDT and CDR2 FYEKMQ (reference sequence). For the CDR3, the DNA is TGTGCCAGCAGCTTAGTTGGGAGGCTCTATGGCTACACCTTC. This gives the protein CASSLVGRLYGYTF.

The chain is built from TRBV2 and TRBJ2-6, with 13 nucleotides matching TRBD2. CDR1 and CDR2 from the germline V gene are SNHLY and FYNNEI. The CDR3 runs to 18 residues. J gave up 0 bases and V 10 bases, and 9 bases lay outside the gene matches. CDR3 in amino acids: CATLGLAGELSGANVLTF. CDR3 bases: TGTGCCACACTAGGACTAGCGGGGGAGCTCTCTGGGGCCAACGTCCTGACTTTC.

As DNA, the CDR3 is TGTGCCAGCAGCTGGAGGGGGCATTCTAGTAATTCACCCCTCCACTTT. Amino acids: CASSWRGHSSNSPLHF. J is TRBJ1-6 and V is TRBV7-2, with 7 bases matching TRBD1. Germline-derived CDR1 and CDR2 are SGHTA and FQGNSA. With 4 bases clipped from V and 6 bases from J, the junction kept 9 bases outside the gene matches. This CDR3 is built from 16 residues.

V is TRBV29-1 and J is TRBJ1-2, with D maybe TRBD1 (6 bases). Germline V lookup: CDR1 SQVTM, CDR2 ANQGSEA. The CDR3 loop spans 13 amino acids. V gave up 7 bases and J gave up 1 base, with 13 bases separating them. CDR3 loop: CSATGLINYGYTF. CDR3 coding DNA: TGCAGCGCCACAGGGCTGATTAACTATGGCTACACCTTC.

This chain links TRBV19 with TRBJ2-3, with a tentative D call TRBD2 (6 bases). V dropped 7 bases and J dropped 0 bases, with 11 bases sitting between them. The CDR3 runs 14 residues. Per germline, CDR1 LNHDA and CDR2 SQIVND (reference sequence). The CDR3 reads CASTTSPSTDTQYF. In DNA, the CDR3 is TGTGCCAGTACTACTAGCCCCAGCACAGATACGCAGTATTTT.

The CDR3 DNA reads as TGCAGCGTTGTACTCGGGCGAAGGGGTGAAAAACTGTTTTTT. It yields the protein CSVVLGRRGEKLFF. The chain links TRBV29-1 to TRBJ1-4, with D maybe TRBD1 (5 bases). CDR1 is SQVTM, CDR2 ANQGSEA, per germline. The CDR3 sequence is 14 residues long. The V end lost 4 bases, the J end lost 7 bases, and 16 bases lay between the germline ends.

The V call is TRBV5-1, the J call TRBJ2-2; 8 bases fit TRBD1. Trimming took 5 bases from V and 5 from J; bases not matched to a gene: 11. The germline V gene has CDR1 SGHRS and CDR2 YFSETQ. The CDR3 loop spans 16 amino acids. The chain's CDR3 is CASRTSRTGNTGELFF. Written as DNA, the CDR3 is TGCGCCAGCAGGACCTCTAGGACAGGGAATACCGGGGAGCTGTTTTTT.

The gene calls are TRBV7-7 and TRBJ2-1; the match to TRBD1 covers 8 bases. V was clipped by 1 base and J by 0 bases; unmatched bases: 8. Germline CDR1 reads SSHAT; CDR2 reads FNYEAQ (reference sequence). This CDR3 contains 18 residues. The CDR3 loop reads CASSLEPGGKLSYNEQFF. DNA of the CDR3: TGTGCCAGCAGCTTAGAGCCAGGGGGCAAACTCTCCTACAATGAGCAGTTCTTC. Complete variable domain (other parts from reference TRBV7-7 and TRBJ2-1): GAGVSQSPRYKVTKRGQDVTLRCDPISSHATLYWYQQALGQGPEFLTYFNYEAQPDKSGLPSDRFSAERPEGSISTLTIQRTEQRDSAMYRCASSLEPGGKLSYNEQFFGPGTRLTVL.

CDR3 DNA: TGTGCCAGCAGTTTGTCGGGAGGGAATGAGCAGTTCTTC. This encodes CASSLSGGNEQFF. The genes are TRBV28 and TRBJ2-1; 8 positions match TRBD2. Germline values: CDR1 MDHEN, CDR2 SYDVKM. J lost 7 bases, V lost 3 bases, and 2 bases had no gene match. The CDR3 length is 13 residues.

The gene calls are TRBV14 and TRBJ2-3; 8 bases are a match to TRBD2. The CDR3 has 15 amino acids. Trimming removed 4 bases from V and 3 bases from J; junction bases left unmatched: 6. Germline V gene data show CDR1 as SGHDN and CDR2 as FVKESK. This CDR3 reads CASSLGLASTDTQYF. The CDR3 DNA follows: TGTGCCAGCAGCCTTGGACTAGCTTCAACAGATACGCAGTATTTT.

This clone was seen only a few times. This rearrangement joins TRBV10-1 to TRBJ2-7; D may be TRBD2 (5 bases). The V end lost 4 bases, the J end lost 3 bases, and 13 bases lay between the germline ends. The CDR3 runs to 14 residues. Germline values: CDR1 WNHNN, CDR2 SYGVQD (reference sequence). CDR3 DNA: TGCGCCAGCAGTGGACGGGCGGGCAACTACGAGCAGTACTTC. It is translated as CASSGRAGNYEQYF.

This chain joins TRBV19 and TRBJ2-7, with 7 bases aligning to TRBD1. The J segment lost 1 base and the V segment lost 10 bases, leaving 10 bases of the junction unmatched. Per germline, CDR1 LNHDA and CDR2 SQIVND (reference sequence). The CDR3 loop spans 14 amino acids. CDR3 loop: CATSPRQGSYEQYF. CDR3 DNA: TGTGCCACCTCACCTAGACAGGGTTCCTACGAGCAGTACTTC. Based on the CDR3 plus reference TRBV19 and TRBJ2-7, the full variable domain is DGGITQSPKYLFRKEGQNVTLSCEQNLNHDAMYWYRQDPGQGLRLIYYSQIVNDFQKGDIAEGYSVSREKKESFPLTVTSAQKNPTAFYLCATSPRQGSYEQYFGPGTRLTVT.

The V call is TRBV28, the J call TRBJ2-7; D may be TRBD2 (5 bases). Germline V gene data show CDR1 as MDHEN and CDR2 as SYDVKM. V lost 8 bases and J 2 bases, leaving 13 bases between the germline ends. The CDR3 is 13 amino acids. DNA for the CDR3: TGTGCCAGCTGCAGTAGCGTACCCTACGAGCAGTACTTC. Its protein is CASCSSVPYEQYF.

The chain joins TRBV11-2 to TRBJ1-6, with D tentatively TRBD1 (6 bases). The V gene's germline CDR1 is SGHAT and CDR2 FQNNGV. V was clipped by 1 base and J by 7 bases, with 17 bases between them. This CDR3 has 17 residues. Here the CDR3 reads CASSLGIQGPRNSPLHF. In DNA form, the CDR3 reads TGTGCCAGCAGCTTAGGTATTCAGGGGCCGAGGAATTCACCCCTCCACTTT.

This rearrangement joins TRBV6-4 to TRBJ1-1, with unresolved D. CDR3 size: 13 residues. The V gene's germline CDR1 is MRHNA and CDR2 SNTAGT. The germline V and J ends were trimmed by 3 bases and 4 bases, with 9 bases remaining between them. CDR3: CASSELRGTEAFF. CDR3 sequence (DNA): TGTGCCAGCAGTGAGTTGCGCGGCACTGAAGCTTTCTTT.

V is TRBV6-2 or TRBV6-3 and J is TRBJ2-1; TRBD2 agrees at 9 bases. The CDR3 is made up of 15 amino acids. The germline V gene encodes CDR1 MNHEY and CDR2 SVGEGT. The trim removed 3 bases at V and 7 bases at J, leaving 7 bases unmatched. Written as DNA, the CDR3 is TGTGCCAGCAGTTATCTTAGCGGGAGCGGTAATGAGCAGTTCTTC. It codes for CASSYLSGSGNEQFF.

The rearrangement links TRBV14 to TRBJ2-7; the D gene is possibly TRBD1 (6 bases). Trimming removed 0 bases at V and 6 bases at J, with 12 bases between. The germline V gene has CDR1 SGHDN and CDR2 FVKESK. The CDR3 consists of 14 residues. The CDR3 DNA sequence: TGTGCCAGCAGCCAAGAAGTATCAGGGGTCGAGCAGTACTTC. Protein product: CASSQEVSGVEQYF.

The J gene is TRBJ2-3, the V gene TRBV28; the D gene is possibly TRBD2 (5 bases). The V and J ends lost 2 bases and 0 bases respectively, with 9 bases between them. From germline, CDR1 is MDHEN and CDR2 SYDVKM. The CDR3 contains 15 residues. CDR3 coding DNA: TGTGCCAGCAGTTTAGCGGGCGCTAGCACAGATACGCAGTATTTT. This sequence encodes CASSLAGASTDTQYF.

This chain connects TRBV28 to TRBJ2-7; D may be TRBD2 (5 bases). The CDR3 sequence is 15 residues long. Trimming stripped 6 bases from V and 1 base from J, with 16 bases between. Germline CDR1 MDHEN, CDR2 SYDVKM. The CDR3 DNA reads TGTGCCAGCAGACCCGCGGGTTCCGCATCCTACGAGCAGTACTTC. Protein sequence: CASRPAGSASYEQYF.

The V call is TRBV7-2, the J call TRBJ2-7; TRBD2 might be the D (5 bases). V shed 5 bases and J shed 2 bases, with 7 bases lying between them. The germline CDR1 and CDR2 sequences are SGHTA and FQGNSA. The CDR3 sequence is 12 residues long. The CDR3 region is CASSEAAYEQYF. The DNA for the CDR3 is TGTGCCAGCAGCGAAGCGGCCTACGAGCAGTACTTC.

The chain is built from TRBV4-1 and TRBJ2-5; D perhaps matches TRBD2 (5 bases). Trimming removed 0 bases at V and 4 bases at J, with 12 bases between. The CDR3 has 15 amino acids. Germline V gene lookup returns CDR1 MGHRA and CDR2 YSYEKL. The CDR3 DNA reads TGCGCCAGCAGCCAAGATGGGCAGAGGGTAGAGACCCAGTACTTC. It translates to CASSQDGQRVETQYF.

The chain carries TRBV6-4 and TRBJ2-2, with no clear D. CDR3 length equals 10 residues. Germline V CDR1 and CDR2: MRHNA, SNTAGT. The V and J ends lost 5 bases and 10 bases respectively, with 5 bases between them. CDR3 region: CASSLEELFF. The CDR3 DNA reads TGTGCCAGCAGTTTAGAGGAGCTGTTTTTT.

This sequence joins TRBV7-9 and TRBJ1-5; D is possibly TRBD1 (5 bases). The CDR3 covers 13 residues. Germline loops: CDR1 SEHNR, CDR2 FQNEAQ (reference sequence). Trimming stripped 5 bases from V and 6 bases from J, with 11 bases between. This CDR3 is CASSRDGGQPQHF. CDR3 DNA sequence: TGTGCCAGCAGCCGGGACGGGGGTCAGCCCCAGCATTTT.

The rearrangement joins TRBV27 to TRBJ2-4; 7 nucleotides match TRBD1. The CDR3 runs to 15 residues. The V segment lost 2 bases and the J segment 7 bases; nucleotides outside the gene matches: 8. CDR1 MNHEY and CDR2 SMNVEV come from the germline V gene (reference sequence). DNA for the CDR3: TGTGCCAGCAGTTTAGTGGGTAGGGGGCCGAACATTCAGTACTTC. Residues: CASSLVGRGPNIQYF.